This T cell receptor (beta chain) stems from a study of T-cell reconstitution after alpha-beta-depleted transplantation in children. Study results and limitations: At day 60, the high TCRbeta diversity found in some patients originated from recipient T cells and thymic progenitors that had survived. The main origin of T-cell counts and diversity one year after transplant was newly produced T cells. Alpha-beta T cells present about two months after transplant were reported to originate from several hundred expanded graft clones.

Preparation of the TCRbeta library involved a method that used unique molecular identifiers. Using its own MiXCR run on the PCR reads, TCRdb lists one record per CDR3 protein. The sample has around 960,000 distinct CDR3 sequences, around 30% seen once. As concerns this clonotype: No antigen is known for it.

The CDR3 runs 16 residues. In germline, CDR1 is LGHNA, CDR2 YSLEER. V was cut by 3 bases and J by 1 base, with 14 bases left in between. This chain links TRBV4-3 with TRBJ2-3; D possibly corresponds to TRBD2 (6 bases). The sequence derives from a boy under two years old who had a stem cell transplant for SCID, so the T cells may come from the graft donor. The starting material was PBMCs, mostly from graft donor cells, obtained 360 days after TCRalphabeta/CD19-depleted stem cell transplant. In DNA form, the CDR3 reads TGCGCCAGCAGCCACAACTGCGGGGCCGGCACAGATACGCAGTATTTT. This gives the protein CASSHNCGAGTDTQYF.